This TCR beta chain comes out of a study of blood T cell repertoires in COVID-19. Whole-study context: Whether acute or convalescent, the COVID-19 samples came from the United States, Italy and Spain. Nucleic acid was either cDNA or gDNA, and it came from T cells, B-cell-depleted T cells, or PBMCs.

The CDR3 length is 17 residues. CDR1 is SEHNR, CDR2 FQNEAQ, per germline (reference sequence). Trimming at V came to 1 base and at J to 4 bases, leaving 7 bases not matched to a gene. While infection was still active, Seattle patients were enrolled and then followed longitudinally. Authors' analysis steps: Reference gene primers were amplified, and this amplification served to estimate nucleated cell counts. The assay was immunoSEQ multiplex PCR, and TCRdb's table has in-frame clones only and misses some. V and J calls and clone size come straight from that table; D and trimming were deduced from the DNA. The table lists about 130,000 clones, about nine tenths of them singletons.

The TCR sequence derives from a woman aged 70-85 years with COVID-19, enrolled during active disease. Sequencing was performed on peripheral blood. This sequence joins TRBV7-9 and TRBJ2-5; TRBD1 matches 12 bases. The CDR3 DNA sequence: TGTGCCAGCAGCTTAGTAGGGGACAGGGGGCGTGGAGAGACCCAGTACTTC. This translates into CASSLVGDRGRGETQYF.